This entry lists 17 T cell receptor beta chains sequenced from one sample in a study of CD8+CD57+ T cells in acquired aplastic anemia. TCR beta VDJ combinations and CDR3 sequences were profiled from genomic DNA. MiXCR, run by TCRdb on the reads, gives a single entry per CDR3 protein. The sample lists 200,000 to 300,000 distinct CDR3 sequences; 82% were seen once. Selection for sequencing was limited to patients who had shown CD8+CD57+ cell expansion by flow cytometry. Source material: sorted CD4+, CD8+, or CD8+CD57+ T cells (not recorded which) from PBMCs. These receptors were obtained from a human donor with aplastic anemia.

V and J are TRBV9 and TRBJ2-3, with a possible D match to TRBD2 (5 bases). CDR1 is SGDLS, CDR2 YYNGEE, per germline. The CDR3 extends over 14 amino acids. The V and J ends lost 2 bases and 4 bases respectively, with 11 bases between them. CDR3 loop: CASSVTTFPDTQYF. The DNA for the CDR3 is TGTGCCAGCAGCGTGACTACCTTTCCAGATACGCAGTATTTT.

A remark on this clonotype: The junction shows a germline mismatch at one end, possibly a read error. The V call is TRBV19, the J call TRBJ2-3; D unresolved. The CDR3 totals 14 residues. In germline, CDR1 is LNHDA, CDR2 SQIVND (reference sequence). Here the CDR3 DNA reads TGTGCCAGTAGCATCGAGAAGGGTCCCTACGAGCAGTATTTC. Translated, it gives CASSIEKGPYEQYF.

The gene calls are TRBV20-1 and TRBJ2-1; weak D call: TRBD2 (5 bases). Per germline, CDR1 DFQATT and CDR2 SNEGSKA (reference sequence). The CDR3 has 18 amino acids. V gave up 5 bases and J gave up 1 base, with 24 bases separating them. The CDR3 here is CSAQTFVRTGKSYNEQFF. CDR3 nucleotide sequence: TGCAGTGCTCAAACCTTTGTGAGGACGGGGAAATCCTACAATGAGCAGTTCTTC.

CDR3 amino acids: CASGDGSTDTQYCYTF. DNA of the CDR3: TGTGCCAGCGGGGACGGGAGCACAGATACGCAGTATTGCTACACCTTC. V usage is TRBV9 and J usage is TRBJ1-2; the D gene is possibly TRBD1 (5 bases). Trimming shortened V by 7 bases and J by 9 bases, and 28 bases separated the two germline ends. In germline, CDR1 is SGDLS, CDR2 YYNGEE. The length of the CDR3 is 16 residues.

With regard to this clonotype: A junction end diverges from the germline sequence, so it may reflect a read error. The gene calls are TRBV7-8 and TRBJ2-3, with D perhaps matching TRBD1 or TRBD2 (6 bases each). The CDR3 totals 13 residues. Germline-derived CDR1 and CDR2 are SGHVS and FQNEAQ. CDR3: CASGVGGTVTKYF. The CDR3 bases are TGTGCCAGCGGGGTCGGGGGCACAGTTACGAAGTATTTT.

On this clonotype itself: An end of the junction differs from the germline gene, which may be a read error. This chain uses TRBV7-3 with TRBJ2-3; 8 bases map to TRBD2. Germline CDR1 and CDR2: SGHTA and FQGTGA. This CDR3 is built from 14 residues. The DNA of the CDR3 is TGTGCCAGCAGCTTAGCGGGAGGACTTGCTACGCTGTATTTT. Translating it yields CASSLAGGLATLYF.

In regard to this clonotype: The missing conserved phenylalanine or tryptophan at the end of this CDR3 makes a read error likely. The DNA is left out, because the CDR3 cannot be placed on it with certainty; the CDR3 is given as TCRdb lists it. The chain employs TRBV2 and TRBJ2-2; the table's D call, TRBD1, was not checked against the DNA. Looked up from germline, CDR1 is SNHLY and CDR2 is FYNNEI. The CDR3 spans 12 amino acids, including both terminal residues. CDR3 sequence: CASGDGGTDMFY.

This clonotype showed up many times. This chain joins TRBV11-3 and TRBJ2-3; TRBD1 is a possible D gene (5 bases). V shed 0 bases and J shed 2 bases, with 9 bases lying between them. The CDR3 loop spans 15 amino acids. Germline CDR1 reads SGHNT; CDR2 reads YENEEA. The CDR3 nucleotides are TGTGCCAGCAGCTTAGATCTGACAGTCACAGATACGCAGTATTTT. This encodes CASSLDLTVTDTQYF.

With respect to this clonotype: The germline gene is not matched at one end of the junction; a read error may be the cause. V usage is TRBV12-5 and J usage is TRBJ2-7; 7 bases align to TRBD2. The germline CDR1 and CDR2 sequences are LGHNT and FRNRAP. The CDR3 has 11 amino acids. The DNA for the CDR3 is TGTGCCAGTGGTTTCGGGGGGTGGGAGTACTTC. This gives the protein CASGFGGWEYF. Drawing the rest from reference TRBV12-5 and TRBJ2-7, the complete variable domain is DARVTQTPRHKVTEMGQEVTMRCQPILGHNTVFWYRQTMMQGLELLAYFRNRAPLDDSGMPKDRFSAEMPDATLATLKIQPSEPRDSAVYFCASGFGGWEYFGPGTRLTVT.

CDR3: CASSEEGGGSSYEQYF. The DNA for the CDR3 is TGTGCCAGCAGTGAAGAGGGCGGGGGCTCTTCCTACGAGCAGTACTTC. The rearrangement links TRBV2 to TRBJ2-7; weak D call: TRBD2 (7 bases). Per the germline V gene, CDR1 is SNHLY and CDR2 is FYNNEI. Trimming cost V 1 base and J 1 base, with 14 bases left between them. The CDR3 extends over 16 amino acids.

To note about this clonotype: In this CDR3 the conserved last residue, phenylalanine or tryptophan, is missing, so a read error is likely. It is unclear where the CDR3 begins or ends on the DNA, so no DNA is shown, and the CDR3 is as TCRdb lists it. V is TRBV9 and J is TRBJ2-3; the D segment call TRBD1 is taken from the table without a DNA check. A total of 13 residues make up the CDR3, ends included. Germline loops: CDR1 SGDLS, CDR2 YYNGEE. CDR3 residues: CASGDGGTDTETL.

This clonotype was seen only a few times. The chain links TRBV9 to TRBJ1-2; the D gene is possibly TRBD1 (6 bases). The CDR3 extends over 16 amino acids. V shed 4 bases and J shed 4 bases, with 20 bases lying between them. CDR1 and CDR2 from the germline V gene are SGDLS and YYNGEE. CDR3 sequence reads: CASSLARGGDVYGYTF. The CDR3 DNA sequence: TGTGCCAGCAGCTTGGCTAGGGGGGGGGACGTCTATGGCTACACCTTC.

A word on this clonotype: The junction differs from germline at one of its ends, possibly a read error. The V gene is TRBV7-9, the J gene TRBJ2-3; D is ambiguous. Looked up from germline, CDR1 is SEHNR and CDR2 is FQNEAQ (reference sequence). The CDR3 is 14 amino acids. The CDR3 sequence is CASSLAGSHEAKYF. CDR3 DNA sequence: TGTGCCAGCAGCTTAGCGGGAAGCCACGAGGCGAAGTACTTT.

This clonotype was counted a few times. An end of the junction does not agree with germline; a read error may underlie this. This chain links TRBV7-3 with TRBJ2-5, with 10 positions matching TRBD2. The CDR3 has 14 amino acids. Germline CDR1 SGHTA, CDR2 FQGTGA. The DNA of the CDR3 is TGTGCCAGCACCTTAGCGGGGGGAGAAGAGACCCAGTACTTC. It yields the protein CASTLAGGEETQYF.

The chain couples TRBV9 to TRBJ2-3; D may be TRBD2 (7 bases). This CDR3 is 14 amino acids long. From germline, CDR1 is SGDLS and CDR2 YYNGEE. Trimming pared 3 bases from V and 15 bases from J, leaving 23 bases between. CDR3 DNA: TGTGCCAGCAGCGGGGGGGGACCGACAGGTAGGAAATATTTT. Its translation: CASSGGGPTGRKYF. Variable domain in full (rest from reference TRBV9 and TRBJ2-3): DSGVTQTPKHLITATGQRVTLRCSPRSGDLSVYWYQQSLDQGLQFLIQYYNGEERAKGNILERFSAQQFPDLHSELNLSSLELGDSALYFCASSGGGPTGRKYFGPGTRLTVL.

The chain has TRBV29-1 and TRBJ1-2; 7 bases map to TRBD1. V lost 4 bases to trimming and J lost 0 bases; unmatched junction nucleotides: 5. There are 14 residues in the CDR3. The germline CDR1 and CDR2 sequences are SQVTM and ANQGSEA. This CDR3 is CSVARDRSNYGYTF. The CDR3 bases are TGCAGCGTTGCCCGGGACAGATCTAACTATGGCTACACCTTC.

This chain joins TRBV12-3 or TRBV12-4 and TRBJ1-1; TRBD1 matches at 9 bases. CDR3 length equals 16 residues. The ends lost 6 bases at V and 3 bases at J; junction bases unmatched: 11. The CDR3: CASRRAQGQGYTEAFF. For the CDR3, the DNA is TGTGCCAGCAGGAGGGCCCAGGGACAGGGTTACACTGAAGCTTTCTTT.